These T cell receptor beta chains were read from a single sample in a study of somatic mutations in cytotoxic T cells in rheumatoid arthritis. Assay used: immunoSEQ multiplex PCR; TCRdb lists only in-frame clones, some missing. The sample has 20,000 to 25,000 clones; about 86% are singletons. Sample: CD8+ T cells sorted from blood. These receptor sequences come from a woman aged 45-65 years in good health. Both conserved end residues are part of each CDR3. D genes are given only for firm matches.

cdr3_aa,j_call,d_call,v_call
CASSYGTGGNQPQHF,TRBJ1-5,TRBD1,TRBV6-5
CASSLGQGADEQYF,TRBJ2-7,TRBD1,TRBV5-5
CASSLGQGSYNEQFF,TRBJ2-1,TRBD1,TRBV5-6
CASSLLEPEGSSPLHF,TRBJ1-6,NA,TRBV7-6
CASSIGTGGEKLFF,TRBJ1-4,TRBD1,TRBV25-1
CASSLGEPGRNTDTQYF,TRBJ2-3,NA,TRBV7-6
CSVERGSSYNEQFF,TRBJ2-1,NA,TRBV29-1
CASSMGPSGPEAFF,TRBJ1-1,NA,TRBV19
CASSWRGGADGELFF,TRBJ2-2,TRBD1,TRBV28
CASSFHGTAYYGYTF,TRBJ1-2,TRBD1,TRBV27
CASSQEGGLFGYTF,TRBJ1-2,NA,TRBV6-6
CASSQGGTGDTQYF,TRBJ2-3,NA,TRBV4-3
CASSLARARGATDTQYF,TRBJ2-3,NA,TRBV7-8